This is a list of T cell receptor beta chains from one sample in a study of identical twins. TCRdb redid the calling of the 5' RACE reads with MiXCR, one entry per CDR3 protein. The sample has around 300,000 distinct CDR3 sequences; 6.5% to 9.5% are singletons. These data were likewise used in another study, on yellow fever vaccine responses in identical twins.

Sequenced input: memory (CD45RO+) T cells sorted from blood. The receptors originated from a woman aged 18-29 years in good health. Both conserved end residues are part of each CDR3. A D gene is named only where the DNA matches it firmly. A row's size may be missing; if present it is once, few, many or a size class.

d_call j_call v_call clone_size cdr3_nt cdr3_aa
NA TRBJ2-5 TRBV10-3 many TGTGCCATCAGCGCGCTCTCGGGCGGAGAGACCCAGTACTTC CAISALSGGETQYF
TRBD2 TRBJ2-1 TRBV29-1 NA TGCAGCGTTGAGTCGGCTAGCGGGGTCTACAATGAGCAGTTCTTC CSVESASGVYNEQFF
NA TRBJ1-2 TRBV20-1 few TGCAGTGCTAGTTACGGGGGCTCTAACTATGGCTACACCTTC CSASYGGSNYGYTF
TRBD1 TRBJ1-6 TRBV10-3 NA TGTGCCATCAGTGAAACAGGGGATAATTCACCCCTCCACTTT CAISETGDNSPLHF
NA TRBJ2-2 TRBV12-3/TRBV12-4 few TGTGCCAGCAGTTCCACTAGCTCCGGGGAGCTGTTTTTT CASSSTSSGELFF
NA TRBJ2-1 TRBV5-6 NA TGTGCCAGCAGCCGACTCGGGGACTCGGGGTACAATGAGCAGTTCTTC CASSRLGDSGYNEQFF
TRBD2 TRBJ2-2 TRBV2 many TGTGCCAGCGCCGCGGAGCGGGGGTTGGCCGGGGAGCTGTTTTTT CASAAERGLAGELFF
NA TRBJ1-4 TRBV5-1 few TGCGCCAGCAGCTTGGGATGGGACGAAAAACTGTTTTTT CASSLGWDEKLFF
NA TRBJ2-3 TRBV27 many TGTGCCAGCAGTTTTCGTGGGCGTGGCACAGATACGCAGTATTTT CASSFRGRGTDTQYF
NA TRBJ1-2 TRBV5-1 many TGCGCCAGCAGCTTGGCGGCGGCAGCTAACTATGGCTACACCTTC CASSLAAAANYGYTF
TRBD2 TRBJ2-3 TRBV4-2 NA TGTGCCAGCAGCCCCGGGCCCAGCGGGGGCACAGATACGCAGTATTTT CASSPGPSGGTDTQYF
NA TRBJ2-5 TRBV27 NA TGTGCCAGCAGTTCGGGACCTTTAGAGACCCAGTACTTC CASSSGPLETQYF
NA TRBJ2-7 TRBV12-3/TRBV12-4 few TGTGCCAGCAGCAGGTCCGCCGGATCTCGGGAGCAGTACTTC CASSRSAGSREQYF
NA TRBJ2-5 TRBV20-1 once TGCAGTGCTAGAAGGATGGATGAGACCCAGTACTTC CSARRMDETQYF
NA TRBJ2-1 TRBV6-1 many TGTGCCAGCAGTGACCGACTAGAGGTTAATGAGCAGTTCTTC CASSDRLEVNEQFF
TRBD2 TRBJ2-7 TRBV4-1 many TGCGCCAGCAGCCAAACGACTAGCGGGAGGGTGTACGAGCAGTACTTC CASSQTTSGRVYEQYF